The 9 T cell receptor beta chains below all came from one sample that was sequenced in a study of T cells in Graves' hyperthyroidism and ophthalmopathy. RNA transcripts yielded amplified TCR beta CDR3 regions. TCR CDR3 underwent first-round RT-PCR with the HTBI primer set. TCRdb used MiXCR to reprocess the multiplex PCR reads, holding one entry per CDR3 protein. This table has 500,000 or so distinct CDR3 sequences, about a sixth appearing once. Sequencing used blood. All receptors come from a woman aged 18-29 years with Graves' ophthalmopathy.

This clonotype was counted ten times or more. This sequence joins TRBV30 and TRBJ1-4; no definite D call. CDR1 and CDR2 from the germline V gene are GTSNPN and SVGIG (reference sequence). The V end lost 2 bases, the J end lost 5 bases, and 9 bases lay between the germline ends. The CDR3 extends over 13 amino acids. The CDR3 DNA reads TGTGCCTGGAGTCGGCAACCGAATGAAAAACTGTTTTTT. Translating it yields CAWSRQPNEKLFF.

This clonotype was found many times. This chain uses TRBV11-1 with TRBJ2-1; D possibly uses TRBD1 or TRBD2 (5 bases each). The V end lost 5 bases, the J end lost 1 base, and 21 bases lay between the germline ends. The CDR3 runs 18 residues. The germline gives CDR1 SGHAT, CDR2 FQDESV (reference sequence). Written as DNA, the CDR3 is TGTGCCAGCAGCCGCTCTGGGGCTGGGAGAGGGTCCTACAATGAGCAGTTCTTC. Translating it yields CASSRSGAGRGSYNEQFF.

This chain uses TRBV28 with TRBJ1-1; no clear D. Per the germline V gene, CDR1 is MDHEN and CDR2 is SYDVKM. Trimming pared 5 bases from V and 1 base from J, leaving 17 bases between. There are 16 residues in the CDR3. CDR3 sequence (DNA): TGTGCCAGCAGTAGAAATTCCCGACCGACGAACACTGAAGCTTTCTTT. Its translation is CASSRNSRPTNTEAFF.

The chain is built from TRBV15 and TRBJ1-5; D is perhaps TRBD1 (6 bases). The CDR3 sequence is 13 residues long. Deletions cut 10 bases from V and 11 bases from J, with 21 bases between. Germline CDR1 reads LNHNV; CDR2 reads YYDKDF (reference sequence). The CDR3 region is CAIGEGGSPAQHF. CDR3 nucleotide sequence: TGTGCCATCGGAGAGGGGGGTTCACCGGCCCAGCATTTT.

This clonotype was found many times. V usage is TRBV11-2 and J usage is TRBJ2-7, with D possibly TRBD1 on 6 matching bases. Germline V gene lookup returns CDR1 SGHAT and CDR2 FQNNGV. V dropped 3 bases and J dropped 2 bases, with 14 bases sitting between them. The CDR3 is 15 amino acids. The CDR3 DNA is TGTGCCAGCAGCTTCGCGGCAGGGGATACCTACGAGCAGTACTTC. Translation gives CASSFAAGDTYEQYF.

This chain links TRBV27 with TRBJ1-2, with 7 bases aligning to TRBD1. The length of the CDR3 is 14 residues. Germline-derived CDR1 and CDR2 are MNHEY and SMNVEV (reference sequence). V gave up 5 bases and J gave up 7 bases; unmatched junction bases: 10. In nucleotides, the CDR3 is TGTGCCAGCAGTGCCCTCACAGGGGTTAGTGGCTACACCTTC. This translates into CASSALTGVSGYTF.

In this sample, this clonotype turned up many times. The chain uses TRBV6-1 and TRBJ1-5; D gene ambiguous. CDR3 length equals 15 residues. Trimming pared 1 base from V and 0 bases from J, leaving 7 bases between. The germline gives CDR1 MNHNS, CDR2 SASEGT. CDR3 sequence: CASSEGQNSNQPQHF. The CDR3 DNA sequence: TGTGCCAGCAGTGAAGGTCAAAATAGCAATCAGCCCCAGCATTTT.

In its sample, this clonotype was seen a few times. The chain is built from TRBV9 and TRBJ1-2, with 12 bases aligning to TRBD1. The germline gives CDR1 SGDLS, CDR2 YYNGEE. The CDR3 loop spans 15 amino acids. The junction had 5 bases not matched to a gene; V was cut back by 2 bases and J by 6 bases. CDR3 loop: CASSVGTGGANGYTF. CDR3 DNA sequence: TGTGCCAGCAGCGTCGGGACAGGGGGCGCGAATGGCTACACCTTC.

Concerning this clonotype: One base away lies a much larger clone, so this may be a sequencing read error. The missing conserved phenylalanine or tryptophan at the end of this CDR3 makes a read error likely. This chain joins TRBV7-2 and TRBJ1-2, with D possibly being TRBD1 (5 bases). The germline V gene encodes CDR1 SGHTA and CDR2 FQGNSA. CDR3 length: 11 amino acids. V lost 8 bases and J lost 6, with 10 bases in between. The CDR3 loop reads CASGAGDGYTL. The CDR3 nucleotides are TGTGCCAGCGGGGCTGGGGATGGCTACACCCTC.